The next 15 T cell receptor beta chains were all read from a single sample in a study of CXCR3-negative and CXCR3-positive naive CD8 T cells. cDNA libraries for TRB were generated by 5' RACE incorporating UMI labels. TCRdb reprocessed the 5' RACE reads; each CDR3 protein has one entry and no DNA is given. Its table lists tens of thousands of distinct CDR3 sequences. Sample: naive CXCR3- CD8+ T cells from blood. Subset indicated: CD45RO-CCR7+CD27+CD95- naive CD8+ T cells lacking CXCR3 (TNR3-). All receptors derive from a human donor in good health. Some clones in this sample may be carry-over from other donors' samples.

The genes are TRBV25-1 and TRBJ2-7. The CDR3 is 11 amino acids. Germline V gene data show CDR1 as MGHDK and CDR2 as SYGVNS. This chain's CDR3 is CASSGSYEQYF.

The chain links TRBV28 to TRBJ2-1; TCRdb designates TRBD2, a call that cannot be tested without DNA. Germline V CDR1 and CDR2: MDHEN, SYDVKM. This CDR3 contains 16 residues. The CDR3 sequence is CASSWVGLAGGNEQFF.

The chain joins TRBV27 to TRBJ1-4. The CDR3 runs to 15 residues. Germline values: CDR1 MNHEY, CDR2 SMNVEV (reference sequence). CDR3 amino acids: CASSTAAGANEKLFF. Drawing the rest from reference TRBV27 and TRBJ1-4, the complete variable domain is EAQVTQNPRYLITVTGKKLTVTCSQNMNHEYMSWYRQDPGLGLRQIYYSMNVEVTDKGDVPEGYKVSRKEKRNFPLILESPSPNQTSLYFCASSTAAGANEKLFFGSGTQLSVL.

The J gene is TRBJ1-1, the V gene TRBV29-1. There are 15 residues in the CDR3. Germline V gives CDR1 SQVTM, CDR2 ANQGSEA. The CDR3 region is CSVDPHSGMNTEAFF. The variable domain in full, with the rest retrieved from reference TRBV29-1 and TRBJ1-1, is SAVISQKPSRDICQRGTSLTIQCQVDSQVTMMFWYRQQPGQSLTLIATANQGSEATYESGFVIDKFPISRPNLTFSTLTVSNMSPEDSSIYLCSVDPHSGMNTEAFFGQGTRLTVV.

This sequence joins TRBV12-3 or TRBV12-4 and TRBJ1-2; TCRdb names TRBD1, which stays unverified in the absence of DNA. The CDR3 spans 14 residues. The chain's CDR3 is CASSLPGGGDGYTF.

V is TRBV7-7 and J is TRBJ2-7; the D call of TRBD1 rests on TCRdb alone, since no DNA is present to check it. The germline V gene has CDR1 SSHAT and CDR2 FNYEAQ (reference sequence). The CDR3 spans 14 residues. CDR3 in amino acids: CASSQGAGMGEQYF.

J is TRBJ2-7 and V is TRBV3-1; the TCRdb D gene call, TRBD1, has no DNA to confirm it. This CDR3 is built from 16 residues. Per germline, CDR1 LGHDT and CDR2 YNNKEL (reference sequence). The CDR3 region is CASSPLGGESSYEQYF.

The rearrangement links TRBV12-3 or TRBV12-4 to TRBJ2-7; the TCRdb call, TRBD1, lacks DNA for checking. The CDR3 loop spans 15 amino acids. This chain's CDR3 is CASAPQFSGSHEQYF.

The chain recombines TRBV29-1 with TRBJ1-2; the D call from TCRdb, TRBD1, cannot be confirmed without DNA. Germline V gene data show CDR1 as SQVTM and CDR2 as ANQGSEA. This CDR3 region has 11 residues. The CDR3 spells CSVDRGRGYTF. Drawing the rest from reference TRBV29-1 and TRBJ1-2, the complete variable domain is SAVISQKPSRDICQRGTSLTIQCQVDSQVTMMFWYRQQPGQSLTLIATANQGSEATYESGFVIDKFPISRPNLTFSTLTVSNMSPEDSSIYLCSVDRGRGYTFGSGTRLTVV.

The V call is TRBV6-2 or TRBV6-3, the J call TRBJ1-4. CDR1 MNHEY and CDR2 SVGEGT come from the germline V gene. The CDR3 runs 12 residues. The CDR3 protein is CASSPLNETLFF.

This rearrangement joins TRBV12-3 or TRBV12-4 to TRBJ2-1; TCRdb lists TRBD2, though no DNA is available to test this call. The CDR3 length is 15 residues. CDR3 sequence: CASSETSGDFNEQFF.

V and J are TRBV2 and TRBJ2-2. Germline-derived CDR1 and CDR2 are SNHLY and FYNNEI. The CDR3 runs to 13 residues. The CDR3 sequence is CASSERLTGELFF.

V usage is TRBV28 and J usage is TRBJ2-7; TCRdb outputs TRBD2, but without DNA this stays unchecked. CDR3 length: 15 residues. The germline V gene encodes CDR1 MDHEN and CDR2 SYDVKM. The CDR3 region is CASSLWGPLSYEQYF.

The rearrangement links TRBV2 to TRBJ1-5; the D call from TCRdb, TRBD1, cannot be confirmed without DNA. Germline CDR1 reads SNHLY; CDR2 reads FYNNEI. The CDR3 length is 16 residues. CDR3 amino acids: CASSISGQRIYQPQHF.

The chain joins TRBV5-1 to TRBJ2-7; TCRdb selects TRBD1, and the lack of DNA leaves this call unchecked. CDR1 SGHRS and CDR2 YFSETQ come from the germline V gene. There are 14 residues in the CDR3. The CDR3 is CASSPTGKFYEQYF.